This TCR beta chain was identified in a study of cytomegalovirus exposure and HLA in healthy donors. The CDR3 runs 13 residues. Germline lookup yields CDR1 LGHNA and CDR2 YNFKEQ. V gave up 8 bases and J gave up 6 bases; unmatched junction bases: 5. PCR amplification relied on 60 Vbeta primers (plus 13 Jbeta primers). Assay: immunoSEQ multiplex PCR; the TCRdb copy retains only in-frame clones and omits some. This specimen shows 60,000 to 70,000 clones; the ten leading clones hold approximately 16%. The sample comprised PBMCs. The chain joins TRBV4-2 to TRBJ2-1, with 9 positions matching TRBD1. This receptor was identified in a boy aged 5-17 years in good health and CMV-seronegative. This CDR3 is CASDPTGGNEQFF. The CDR3 nucleotides are TGTGCCAGCGATCCGACAGGGGGCAATGAGCAGTTCTTC.